The 10 T cell receptor beta chains listed next were all sequenced from one sample in a study of beta chain features in type 1 diabetes. Notes on the study in general: In every one of the four CD4+ subsets, TCRB CDR3s were moderately but significantly shorter in Type 1 diabetes patients.

For these TCRs, the target antigens are not known. The investigators reverse transcribed all of the isolated RNA, so they sequenced expressed TCRB transcripts. Clones were read by immunoSEQ multiplex PCR, and TCRdb kept only the in-frame ones, dropping some. The table has more than 550,000 clones, over 13% seen once; the top ten hold 0.03% to 0.04%. Sample: naive CD4+ T cells from blood. The receptors were sampled from a man between 18 and 35 years old with type 1 diabetes.

The V and J genes are TRBV5-4 and TRBJ1-2; weak D call: TRBD1 (6 bases). Germline values: CDR1 SGHNT, CDR2 YYREEE (reference sequence). V dropped 4 bases and J dropped 4 bases, with 17 bases sitting between them. This CDR3 spans 15 amino acids. CDR3 sequence reads: CASSTGTEGSYGYTF. The CDR3 nucleotides read TGTGCCAGCAGCACAGGGACCGAGGGCAGCTATGGCTACACCTTC.

The table lists this clone with a few counts. V is TRBV30 and J is TRBJ1-5; 7 positions match TRBD1. The germline V gene encodes CDR1 GTSNPN and CDR2 SVGIG (reference sequence). Trimming took 0 bases from V and 5 from J; bases not matched to a gene: 1. The CDR3 has 13 residues. The CDR3 DNA sequence: TGTGCCTGGAGTGTAGACAGGGATCAGCCCCAGCATTTT. Protein product: CAWSVDRDQPQHF.

This clone has a handful of counts. The chain carries TRBV30 and TRBJ2-3, with D perhaps being TRBD1 or TRBD2 (5 bases each). The V and J ends lost 4 bases and 6 bases respectively, with 20 bases between them. CDR3 length: 15 residues. From germline, CDR1 is GTSNPN and CDR2 SVGIG (reference sequence). The CDR3 region has the DNA TGTGCCTGGACTAAGCCGGGACCGGCTGGGGATACGCAGTATTTT. Translation: CAWTKPGPAGDTQYF.

This chain connects TRBV5-1 to TRBJ2-1, with D possibly matching TRBD1 (6 bases). The CDR3 length is 15 residues. Trimming shortened V by 0 bases and J by 2 bases, and 9 bases separated the two germline ends. Germline values: CDR1 SGHRS, CDR2 YFSETQ. In nucleotides, the CDR3 is TGCGCCAGCAGCTTGGTCACAGGGACCTACAATGAGCAGTTCTTC. Amino acids: CASSLVTGTYNEQFF.

The CDR3 reads CASSQVQTGGLVNEQFF. The CDR3 DNA sequence: TGTGCCAGCAGCCAAGTCCAGACAGGGGGCCTAGTTAATGAGCAGTTCTTC. The rearrangement uses TRBV4-2 and TRBJ2-1, with 10 bases fitting TRBD1. There are 17 residues in the CDR3. Germline CDR1 reads LGHNA; CDR2 reads YNFKEQ. The V segment lost 1 base and the J segment 7 bases; nucleotides outside the gene matches: 10.

V is TRBV6-6 and J is TRBJ2-7, with D possibly matching TRBD1 (6 bases). The V and J ends lost 10 bases and 3 bases respectively, with 19 bases between them. The CDR3 extends over 14 amino acids. Per germline, CDR1 MNHNY and CDR2 SVGAGI (reference sequence). The CDR3 DNA reads TGTGCCACCCGCGGTGGGGGCTTCGGCTACGAGCAGTACTTC. Protein sequence: CATRGGGFGYEQYF.

The table lists this clone with a few counts. The rearrangement uses TRBV4-2 and TRBJ2-1; D may be TRBD1 (6 bases). V was pared by 1 base and J by 0 bases, with 10 bases between. This CDR3 contains 16 residues. Germline CDR1 is LGHNA and CDR2 is YNFKEQ. CDR3 nucleotides: TGTGCCAGCAGCCAAGTGGGGGCGGACTCCTACAATGAGCAGTTCTTC. Translation gives CASSQVGADSYNEQFF.

This clone was seen a handful of times. The chain joins TRBV5-1 to TRBJ2-3; perhaps TRBD1 as D (6 bases). This CDR3 has 14 amino acids. V was trimmed by 4 bases and J by 0 bases, leaving 9 bases between them. Germline V gene sequence: CDR1 SGHRS, CDR2 YFSETQ. This CDR3 is CASSIGGSTDTQYF. The CDR3 DNA sequence: TGCGCCAGCAGCATAGGGGGTAGCACAGATACGCAGTATTTT. Drawing the rest from reference TRBV5-1 and TRBJ2-3, the complete variable domain is KAGVTQTPRYLIKTRGQQVTLSCSPISGHRSVSWYQQTPGQGLQFLFEYFSETQRNKGNFPGRFSGRQFSNSRSEMNVSTLELGDSALYLCASSIGGSTDTQYFGPGTRLTVL.

V is TRBV30 and J is TRBJ1-1, with D tentatively TRBD1 (5 bases). Germline V lookup: CDR1 GTSNPN, CDR2 SVGIG (reference sequence). The CDR3 covers 11 residues. Trimming took off 8 bases at V and 7 bases at J, with 14 bases between the two ends. The CDR3 bases are TGTGCCGGGACTGACTGGGATGAAGCTTTCTTT. This encodes CAGTDWDEAFF.

This clone was seen a few times. The rearrangement uses TRBV14 and TRBJ2-6; D is undetermined. V lost 2 bases to trimming and J lost 4 bases, with 15 bases between them. CDR3 length: 17 amino acids. Germline V gene sequence: CDR1 SGHDN, CDR2 FVKESK. The CDR3 nucleotides read TGTGCCAGCAGCCAACGGACCCGGGTAGGAGGGGCCAACGTCCTGACTTTC. As protein: CASSQRTRVGGANVLTF.